This T cell receptor beta chain was sequenced for a study of CD8 T cells in ankylosing spondylitis. A word on this clonotype: Its antigen is not known.

Overall study results and limits: Past research had described some motif variants in reactive arthritis synovial fluid and blood. Disease-associated clonotypes exhibited CD8+ identity and were relatively infrequent in peripheral blood. Among TCR beta sequences, a motif of eight or nine highly homologous variants appeared characteristic of ankylosing spondylitis blood. Enrichment of disease-linked clones was reportedly significant in matched ankylosing spondylitis synovial fluid.

Quantitative 5'-RACE with molecular barcodes produced the TCR beta libraries. TCRdb ran MiXCR on the 5' RACE reads and lists one entry per CDR3 protein. The repertoire includes hundreds of thousands of distinct CDR3 sequences, over 9.5% of them detected once, and around 0.51% sits in the top ten. The sample was blood, either unsorted or a sorted T cell fraction (not recorded which). This clonotype was obtained from a male donor with ankylosing spondylitis.

In DNA, the CDR3 is TGTGCCAGCAGCTTGACGATCCGGGACAGCCCCTACTTC. Translation: CASSLTIRDSPYF. The chain links TRBV5-5 to TRBJ2-7, with 7 bases aligning to TRBD1. The CDR3 sequence is 13 residues long. The V gene end was trimmed by 1 base and the J gene end by 13 bases; junction bases not matched to a gene: 11. The germline CDR1 and CDR2 sequences are SGHKS and YYEKEE (reference sequence).